Here is one TCR beta chain with its context. Its antigen is not identified. Other DNA sequences in the same sample also yield this CDR3. TCRdb's table, derived via immunoSEQ multiplex PCR, lists solely in-frame clones and lacks some. The sample includes roughly 120,000 clones, about 86% seen only once; the top ten take roughly 15%. The CDR3 spans 14 residues. V gave up 1 base and J gave up 0 bases, with 5 bases separating them. Germline V lookup: CDR1 LNHDA, CDR2 SQIVND (reference sequence). The source of the sample is a study of T cell responses to AZD1222 COVID-19 vaccine. General study findings and limits: Donors, mostly white British, included more females; clonal diversity was possibly underestimated.

The sample in question was peripheral blood, obtained 28 days after the second AZD1222 dose. The rearrangement joins TRBV19 to TRBJ2-3; D remains unclear. The TCR sequence derives from an adult who received the AZD1222 COVID-19 vaccine. The CDR3 DNA reads TGTGCCAGTAGTATAGTTGGGAGCACAGATACGCAGTATTTT. Translation gives CASSIVGSTDTQYF. Full variable domain (missing parts from reference TRBV19 and TRBJ2-3): DGGITQSPKYLFRKEGQNVTLSCEQNLNHDAMYWYRQDPGQGLRLIYYSQIVNDFQKGDIAEGYSVSREKKESFPLTVTSAQKNPTAFYLCASSIVGSTDTQYFGPGTRLTVL.